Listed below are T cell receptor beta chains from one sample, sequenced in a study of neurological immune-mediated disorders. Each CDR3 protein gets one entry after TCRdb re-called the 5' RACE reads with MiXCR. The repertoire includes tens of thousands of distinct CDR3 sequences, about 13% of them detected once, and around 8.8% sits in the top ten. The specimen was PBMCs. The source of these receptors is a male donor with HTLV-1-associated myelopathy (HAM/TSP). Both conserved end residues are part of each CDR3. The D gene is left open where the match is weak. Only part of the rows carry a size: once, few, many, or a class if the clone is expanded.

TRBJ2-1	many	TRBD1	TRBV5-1	TGCGCCAGCAGGCAGACAGGGGGCTACAATGAGCAGTTCTTC	CASRQTGGYNEQFF
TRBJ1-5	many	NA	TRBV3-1	TGTGCCAGCAGTCGGGGGGTTCAGCCCCAGCATTTT	CASSRGVQPQHF
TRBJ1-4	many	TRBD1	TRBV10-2	TGCGCCAGCACCTCACAGGGGGTGGATGAAAAACTGTTTTTT	CASTSQGVDEKLFF
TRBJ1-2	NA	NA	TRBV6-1	TGTGCCAGCAGTGAAGAGGCGGCAGGGAAGGGCCCGGGCGGCTACACCTTC	CASSEEAAGKGPGGYTF
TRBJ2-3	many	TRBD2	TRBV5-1	TGCGCCAGCAGCTTGATGGCTAGCGGAGATACGCAGTATTTT	CASSLMASGDTQYF
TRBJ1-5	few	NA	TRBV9	TGTGCCAGCAGCGTAGAAGGATCCAATCAGCCCCAGCATTTT	CASSVEGSNQPQHF
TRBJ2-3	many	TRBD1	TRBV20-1	TGCAGTGCTAAACCCCCAGGGGGTTATCACACAGATACGCAGTATTTT	CSAKPPGGYHTDTQYF
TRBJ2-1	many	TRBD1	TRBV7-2	TGTGCCAGCAGCCTGGGACAGGGGGCGAGTGAGCAGTTCTTC	CASSLGQGASEQFF
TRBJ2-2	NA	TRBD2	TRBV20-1	TGCAGTACCATCTCTAGCGGGGGTATCTGGGAGCTGTTTTTT	CSTISSGGIWELFF
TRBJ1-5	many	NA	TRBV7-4	TGTGCCAGCAGCGACGGGAAGTGTGGGGGCCCTAGCAATCAGCCCCAGCATTTT	CASSDGKCGGPSNQPQHF
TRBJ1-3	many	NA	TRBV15	TGTGCCACCAAAAAGGGGGAAACTGGAAACACCATATATTTT	CATKKGETGNTIYF
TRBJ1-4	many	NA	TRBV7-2	TGTGCCAGCAGCCAGATGGCAACTAATGAAAAACTGTTTTTT	CASSQMATNEKLFF
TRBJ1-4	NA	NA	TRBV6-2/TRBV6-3	TGTGCCAGCAGTGAGATTTTGCGGGGCGAAAAACTGTTTTTT	CASSEILRGEKLFF
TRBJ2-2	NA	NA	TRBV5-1	TGCGCCAGCAGCTTGGAACAGGGAACCGGGGAGCTGTTTTTT	CASSLEQGTGELFF
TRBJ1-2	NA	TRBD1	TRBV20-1	TGCAGTGCTAGAGATAGTAGGGGGCTTGGCTACACCTTC	CSARDSRGLGYTF
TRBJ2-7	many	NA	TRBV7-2	TGTGCCAGCAGCTCGGACAGTTCTCGTCCCTACGAGCAGTACTTC	CASSSDSSRPYEQYF
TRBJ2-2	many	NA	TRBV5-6	TGTGCCAGCAGCTTCCGGGGAAACACCGGGGAGCTGTTTTTT	CASSFRGNTGELFF
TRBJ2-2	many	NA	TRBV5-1	TGCGCCAGCAGCTTGATTATTCTTAACGGGGAGCTGTTTTTT	CASSLIILNGELFF
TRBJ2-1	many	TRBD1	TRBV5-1	TGCGCCAGCTCTCGACAGGGTTCGTACAATGAGCAGTTCTTC	CASSRQGSYNEQFF
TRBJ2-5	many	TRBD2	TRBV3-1	TGTGCCAGCAGCCAAGGACTCCTAGCGGGGGGTCAAGAGACCCAGTACTTC	CASSQGLLAGGQETQYF
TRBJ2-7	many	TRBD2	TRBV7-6	TGTGCCAGCAGCTTAGAGCCACTAGCGGGGGGGACGTACGAGCAGTACTTC	CASSLEPLAGGTYEQYF
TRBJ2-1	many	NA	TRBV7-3	TGTGCCAGCAGCTTAAAGGCCGGGTCCTACAATGAGCAGTTCTTC	CASSLKAGSYNEQFF
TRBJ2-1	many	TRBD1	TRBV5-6	TGTGCCAGCAGCCAGGACAGGAGATACAATGAGCAGTTCTTC	CASSQDRRYNEQFF
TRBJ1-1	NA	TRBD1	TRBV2	TGTGCCAGCAGTGTTGGACTCCGGGACAGTCCTTTCATGAACACTGAAGCTTTCTTT	CASSVGLRDSPFMNTEAFF
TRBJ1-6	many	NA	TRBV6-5	TGTGCCAGCAGACTACAGGGAGCCTCTTATAATTCACCCCTCCACTTT	CASRLQGASYNSPLHF
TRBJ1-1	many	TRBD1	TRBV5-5	TGTGCCAGCAGCCAGACAGGGATGACTGAAGCTTTCTTT	CASSQTGMTEAFF
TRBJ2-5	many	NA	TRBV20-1	TGCAGCGGCAGGGAGTGGGTCCAAGAGACCCAGTACTTC	CSGREWVQETQYF
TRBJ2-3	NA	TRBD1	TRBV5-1	TGCGCCAGCAGCATAGGGACAGCGGCAGATACGCAGTATTTT	CASSIGTAADTQYF
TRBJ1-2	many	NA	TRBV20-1	TGCAGTGCTCCGAGTGGTGGCTACACCTTC	CSAPSGGYTF
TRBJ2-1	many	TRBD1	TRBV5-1	TGCGCCAGCAGCTTGTTGGACAGGGGCTACAATGAGCAGTTCTTC	CASSLLDRGYNEQFF
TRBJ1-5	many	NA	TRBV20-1	TGCAGTGCTACCGCGGGGAATCAGCCCCAGCATTTT	CSATAGNQPQHF
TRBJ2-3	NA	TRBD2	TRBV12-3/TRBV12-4	TGTGCCAGCCATAGCGGGGGGTCCCCCATTGAGCCTACCGATACGCAGTATTTT	CASHSGGSPIEPTDTQYF
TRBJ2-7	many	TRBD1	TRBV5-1	TGCGCCAGCAGCTTGGGACAGGGGTCCTACGAGCAGTACTTC	CASSLGQGSYEQYF
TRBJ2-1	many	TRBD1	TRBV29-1	TGCAGCGTTGGCAGGGGGACCGGATACAATGAGCAGTTCTTC	CSVGRGTGYNEQFF
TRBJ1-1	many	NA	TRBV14	TGTGCCAGCAGCCAAGGGACAGTCTTAGGAGCTTTCTTT	CASSQGTVLGAFF
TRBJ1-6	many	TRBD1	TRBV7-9	TGTGCCAGCAGCTTAGCGACAGGGTTCGTTTCACCCCTCCACTTT	CASSLATGFVSPLHF
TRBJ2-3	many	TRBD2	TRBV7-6	TGTGCCAGCAGCTTAGGCAGCGGGGGGACGGCTGATACGCAGTATTTT	CASSLGSGGTADTQYF
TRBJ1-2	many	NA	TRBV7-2	TGTGCCAGCAGCTTGGCGGGCCGAGGCTACACCTTC	CASSLAGRGYTF
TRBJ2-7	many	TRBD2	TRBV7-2	TGTGCCAGCAGCTTAAGCGGGGGAACGTTGTACTTC	CASSLSGGTLYF
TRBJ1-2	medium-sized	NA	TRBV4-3	TGCGCCAGCAGCCAAGACCCCTCAGCAGGGCTCTATGGCTACACCTTC	CASSQDPSAGLYGYTF